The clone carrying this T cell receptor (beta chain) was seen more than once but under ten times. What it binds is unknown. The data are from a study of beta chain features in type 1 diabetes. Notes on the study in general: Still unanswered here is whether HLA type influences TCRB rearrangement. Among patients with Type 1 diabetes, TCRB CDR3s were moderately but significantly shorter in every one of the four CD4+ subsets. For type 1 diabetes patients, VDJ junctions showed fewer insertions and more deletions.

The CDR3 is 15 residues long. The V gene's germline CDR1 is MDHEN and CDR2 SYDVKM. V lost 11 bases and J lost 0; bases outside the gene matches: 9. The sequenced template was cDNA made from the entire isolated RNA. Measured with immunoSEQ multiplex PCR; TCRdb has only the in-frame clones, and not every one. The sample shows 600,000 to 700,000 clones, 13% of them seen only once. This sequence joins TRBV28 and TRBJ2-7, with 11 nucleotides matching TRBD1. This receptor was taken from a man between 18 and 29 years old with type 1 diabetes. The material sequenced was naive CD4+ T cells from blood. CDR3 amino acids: CASPPGTGGSYEQYF. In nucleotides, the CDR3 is TGTGCCTCTCCCCCCGGGACAGGGGGCTCCTACGAGCAGTACTTC.